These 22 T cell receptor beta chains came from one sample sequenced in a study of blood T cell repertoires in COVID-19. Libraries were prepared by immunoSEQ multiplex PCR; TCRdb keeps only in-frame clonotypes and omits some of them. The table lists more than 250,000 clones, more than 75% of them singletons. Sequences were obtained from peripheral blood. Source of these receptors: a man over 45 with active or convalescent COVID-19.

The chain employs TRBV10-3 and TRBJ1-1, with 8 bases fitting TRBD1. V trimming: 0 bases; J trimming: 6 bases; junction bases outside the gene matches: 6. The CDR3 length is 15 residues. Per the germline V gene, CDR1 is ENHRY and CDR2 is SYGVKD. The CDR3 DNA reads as TGTGCCATCAGTGAGTCCCAGGGGGCCGGGGCTGAAGCTTTCTTT. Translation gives CAISESQGAGAEAFF.

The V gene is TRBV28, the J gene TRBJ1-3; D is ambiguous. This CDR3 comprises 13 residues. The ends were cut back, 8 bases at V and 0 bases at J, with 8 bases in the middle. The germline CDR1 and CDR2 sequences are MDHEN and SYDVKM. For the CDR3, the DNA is TGTGCCAGCGAGGGAGGCTCTGGAAACACCATATATTTT. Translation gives CASEGGSGNTIYF.

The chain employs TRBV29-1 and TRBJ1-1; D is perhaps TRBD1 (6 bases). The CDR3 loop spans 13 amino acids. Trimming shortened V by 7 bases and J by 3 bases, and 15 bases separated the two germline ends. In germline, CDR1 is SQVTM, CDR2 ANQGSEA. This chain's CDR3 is CSAGRNRDTEAFF. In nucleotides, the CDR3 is TGCAGCGCCGGCAGGAACAGGGACACTGAAGCTTTCTTT.

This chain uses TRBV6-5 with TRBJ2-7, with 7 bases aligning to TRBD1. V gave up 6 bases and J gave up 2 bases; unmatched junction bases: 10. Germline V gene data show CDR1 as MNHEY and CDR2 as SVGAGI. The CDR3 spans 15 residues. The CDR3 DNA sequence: TGTGCCAGCAGACCCCAGTTCACAGGGGCCTACGAGCAGTACTTC. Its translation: CASRPQFTGAYEQYF.

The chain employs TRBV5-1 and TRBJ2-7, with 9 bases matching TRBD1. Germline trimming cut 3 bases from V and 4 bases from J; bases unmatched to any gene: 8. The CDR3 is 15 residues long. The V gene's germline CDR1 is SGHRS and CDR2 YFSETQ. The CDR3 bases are TGCGCCAGCAGCTCACAGCCGGGACAGGGTTACGAGCAGTACTTC. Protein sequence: CASSSQPGQGYEQYF.

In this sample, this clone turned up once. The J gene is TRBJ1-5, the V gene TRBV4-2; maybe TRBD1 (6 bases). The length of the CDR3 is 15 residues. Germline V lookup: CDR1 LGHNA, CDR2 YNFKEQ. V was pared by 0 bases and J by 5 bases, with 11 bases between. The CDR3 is CASSQDRTDYQPQHF. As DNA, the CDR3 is TGTGCCAGCAGCCAAGATCGGACAGACTATCAGCCCCAGCATTTT.

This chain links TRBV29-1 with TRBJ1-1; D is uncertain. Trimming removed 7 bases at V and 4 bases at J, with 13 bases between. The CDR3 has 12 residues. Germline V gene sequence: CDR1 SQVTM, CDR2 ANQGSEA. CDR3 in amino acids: CSAGSGGTEAFF. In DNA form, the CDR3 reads TGCAGCGCCGGCTCCGGCGGCACTGAAGCTTTCTTT.

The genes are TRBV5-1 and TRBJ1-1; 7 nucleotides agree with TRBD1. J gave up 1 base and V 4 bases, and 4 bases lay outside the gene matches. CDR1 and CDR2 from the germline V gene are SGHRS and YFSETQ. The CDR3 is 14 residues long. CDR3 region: CASSPQGTNTEAFF. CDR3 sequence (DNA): TGCGCCAGCAGCCCACAGGGGACGAACACTGAAGCTTTCTTT.

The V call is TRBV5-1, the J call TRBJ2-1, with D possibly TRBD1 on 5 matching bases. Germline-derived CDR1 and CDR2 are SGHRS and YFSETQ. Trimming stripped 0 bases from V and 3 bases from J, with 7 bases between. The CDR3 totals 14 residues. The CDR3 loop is CASSLETGYNEQFF. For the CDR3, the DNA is TGCGCCAGCAGCTTGGAAACAGGCTACAATGAGCAGTTCTTC.

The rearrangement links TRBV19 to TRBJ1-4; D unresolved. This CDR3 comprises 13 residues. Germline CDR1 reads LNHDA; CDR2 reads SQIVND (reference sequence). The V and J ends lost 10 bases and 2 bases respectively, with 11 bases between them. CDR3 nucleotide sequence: TGTGCCACTCGATGGCGGACTAATGAAAAACTGTTTTTT. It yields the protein CATRWRTNEKLFF.

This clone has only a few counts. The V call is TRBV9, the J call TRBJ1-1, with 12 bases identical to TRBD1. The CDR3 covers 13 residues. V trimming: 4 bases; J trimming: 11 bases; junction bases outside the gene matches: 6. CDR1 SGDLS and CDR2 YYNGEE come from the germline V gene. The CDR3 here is CASSPGTGGDAFF. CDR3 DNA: TGTGCCAGCAGCCCGGGGACAGGGGGCGACGCTTTCTTT.

CDR3 loop: CASSERGLAGGPYNEQFF. The CDR3 DNA reads as TGTGCCAGCAGTGAAAGGGGCCTAGCGGGAGGGCCCTACAATGAGCAGTTCTTC. The chain is built from TRBV2 and TRBJ2-1; TRBD2 agrees at 12 bases. The CDR3 has 18 residues. The V and J ends lost 2 bases and 2 bases, in that order; junction bases with no gene match: 7. Germline CDR1 is SNHLY and CDR2 is FYNNEI. The whole variable domain, remainder taken from reference TRBV2 and TRBJ2-1, is EPEVTQTPSHQVTQMGQEVILRCVPISNHLYFYWYRQILGQKVEFLVSFYNNEISEKSEIFDDQFSVERPDGSNFTLKIRSTKLEDSAMYFCASSERGLAGGPYNEQFFGPGTRLTVL.

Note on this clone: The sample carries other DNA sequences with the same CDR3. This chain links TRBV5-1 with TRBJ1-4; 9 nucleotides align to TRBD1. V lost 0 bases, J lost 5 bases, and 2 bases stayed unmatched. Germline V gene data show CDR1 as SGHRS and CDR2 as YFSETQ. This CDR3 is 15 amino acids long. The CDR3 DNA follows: TGCGCCAGCAGCTTGGCCGGGACAGGGAATGAAAAACTGTTTTTT. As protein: CASSLAGTGNEKLFF.

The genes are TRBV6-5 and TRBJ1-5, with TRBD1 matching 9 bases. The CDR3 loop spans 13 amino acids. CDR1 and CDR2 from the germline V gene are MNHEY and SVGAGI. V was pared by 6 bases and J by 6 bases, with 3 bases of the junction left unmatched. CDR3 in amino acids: CASRGTGTQPQHF. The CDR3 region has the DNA TGTGCCAGCAGGGGGACAGGGACTCAGCCCCAGCATTTT.

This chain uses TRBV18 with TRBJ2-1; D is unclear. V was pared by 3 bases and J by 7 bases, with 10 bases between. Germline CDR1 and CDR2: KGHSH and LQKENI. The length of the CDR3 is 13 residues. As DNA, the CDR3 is TGTGCCAGCTCACCGTCGAGCAGGAATGAGCAGTTCTTC. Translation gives CASSPSSRNEQFF.

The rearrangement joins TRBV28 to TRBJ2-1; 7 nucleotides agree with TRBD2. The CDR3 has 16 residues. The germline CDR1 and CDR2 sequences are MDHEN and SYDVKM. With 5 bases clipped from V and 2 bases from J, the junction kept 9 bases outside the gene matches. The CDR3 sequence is CASSPLGRGPYNEQFF. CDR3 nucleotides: TGTGCCAGCAGTCCCCTGGGGAGGGGCCCCTACAATGAGCAGTTCTTC.

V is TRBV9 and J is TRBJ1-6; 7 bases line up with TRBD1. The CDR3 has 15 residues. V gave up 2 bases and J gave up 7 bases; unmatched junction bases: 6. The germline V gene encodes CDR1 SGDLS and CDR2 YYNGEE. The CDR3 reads CASSVRQGVNSPLHF. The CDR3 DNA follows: TGTGCCAGCAGCGTCAGACAGGGCGTAAATTCACCCCTCCACTTT.

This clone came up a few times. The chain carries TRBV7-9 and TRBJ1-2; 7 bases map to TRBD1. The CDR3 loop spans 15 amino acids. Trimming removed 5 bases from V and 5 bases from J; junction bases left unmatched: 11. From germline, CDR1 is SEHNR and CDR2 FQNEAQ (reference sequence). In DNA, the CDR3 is TGTGCCAGCAGCCAGGGGGACAGCCGGGGGTATGGCTACACCTTC. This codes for CASSQGDSRGYGYTF.

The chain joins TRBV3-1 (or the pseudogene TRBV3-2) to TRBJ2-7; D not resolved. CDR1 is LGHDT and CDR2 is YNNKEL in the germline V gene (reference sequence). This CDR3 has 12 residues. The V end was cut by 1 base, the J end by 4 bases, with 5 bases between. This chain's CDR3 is CASSQVYYEQYF. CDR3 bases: TGTGCCAGCAGCCAAGTGTATTACGAGCAGTACTTC.

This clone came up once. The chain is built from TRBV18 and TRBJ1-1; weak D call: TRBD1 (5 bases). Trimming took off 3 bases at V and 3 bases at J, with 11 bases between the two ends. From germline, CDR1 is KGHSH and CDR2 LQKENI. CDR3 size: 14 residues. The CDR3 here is CASSPLQGDTEAFF. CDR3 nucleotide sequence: TGTGCCAGCTCACCTCTTCAGGGCGACACTGAAGCTTTCTTT.

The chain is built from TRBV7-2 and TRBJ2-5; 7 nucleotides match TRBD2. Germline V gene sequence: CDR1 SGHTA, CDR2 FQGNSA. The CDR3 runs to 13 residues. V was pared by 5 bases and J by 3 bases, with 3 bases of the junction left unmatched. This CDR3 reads CASSSGLEETQYF. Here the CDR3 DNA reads TGTGCCAGCAGCAGCGGACTAGAAGAGACCCAGTACTTC.

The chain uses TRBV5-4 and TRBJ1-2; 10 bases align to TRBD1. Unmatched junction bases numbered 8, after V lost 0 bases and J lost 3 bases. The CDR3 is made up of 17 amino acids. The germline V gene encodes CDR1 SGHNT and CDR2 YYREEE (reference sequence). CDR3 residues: CASSLGGQGSTYYGYTF. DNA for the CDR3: TGTGCCAGCAGCTTGGGGGGACAGGGGAGTACCTACTATGGCTACACCTTC.